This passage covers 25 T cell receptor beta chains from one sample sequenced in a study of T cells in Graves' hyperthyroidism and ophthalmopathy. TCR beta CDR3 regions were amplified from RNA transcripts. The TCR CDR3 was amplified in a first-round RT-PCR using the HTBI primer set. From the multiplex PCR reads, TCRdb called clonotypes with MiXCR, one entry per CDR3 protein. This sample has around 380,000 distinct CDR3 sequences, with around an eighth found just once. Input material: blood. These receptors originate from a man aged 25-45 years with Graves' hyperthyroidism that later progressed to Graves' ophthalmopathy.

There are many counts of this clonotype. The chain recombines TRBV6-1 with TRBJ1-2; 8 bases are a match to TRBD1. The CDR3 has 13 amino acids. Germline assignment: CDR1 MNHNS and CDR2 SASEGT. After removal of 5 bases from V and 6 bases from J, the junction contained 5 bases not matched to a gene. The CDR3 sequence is CASSSTGADGYTF. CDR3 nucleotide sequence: TGTGCCAGCAGTTCGACAGGGGCGGATGGCTACACCTTC.

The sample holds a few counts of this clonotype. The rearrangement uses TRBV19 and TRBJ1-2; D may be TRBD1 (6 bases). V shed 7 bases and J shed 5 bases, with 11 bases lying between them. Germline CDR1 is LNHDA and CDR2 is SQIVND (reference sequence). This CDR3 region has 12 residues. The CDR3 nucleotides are TGTGCCAGTACGGGGGGCGCGTATGGCTACACCTTC. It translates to CASTGGAYGYTF.

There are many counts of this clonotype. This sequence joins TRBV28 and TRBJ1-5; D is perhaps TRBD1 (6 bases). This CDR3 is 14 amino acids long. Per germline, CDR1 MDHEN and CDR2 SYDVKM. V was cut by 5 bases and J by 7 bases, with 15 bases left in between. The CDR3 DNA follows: TGTGCCAGCAGTCATTTACAGGGAAACCAGCCCCAGCATTTT. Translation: CASSHLQGNQPQHF. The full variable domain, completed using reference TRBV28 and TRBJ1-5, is DVKVTQSSRYLVKRTGEKVFLECVQDMDHENMFWYRQDPGLGLRLIYFSYDVKMKEKGDIPEGYSVSREKKERFSLILESASTNQTSMYLCASSHLQGNQPQHFGDGTRLSIL.

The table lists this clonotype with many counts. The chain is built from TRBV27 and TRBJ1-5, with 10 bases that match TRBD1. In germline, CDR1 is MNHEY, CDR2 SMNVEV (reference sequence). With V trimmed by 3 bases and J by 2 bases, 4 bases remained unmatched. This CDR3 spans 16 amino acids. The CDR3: CASSFKGTGGNQPQHF. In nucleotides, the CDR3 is TGTGCCAGCAGTTTTAAAGGGACAGGGGGCAATCAGCCCCAGCATTTT.

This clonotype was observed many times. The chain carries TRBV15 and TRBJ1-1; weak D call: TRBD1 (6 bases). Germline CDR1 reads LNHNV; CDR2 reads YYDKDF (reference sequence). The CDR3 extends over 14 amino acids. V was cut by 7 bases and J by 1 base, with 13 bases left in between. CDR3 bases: TGTGCCACCAACCAAGACAGGAGGAACACTGAAGCTTTCTTT. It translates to CATNQDRRNTEAFF. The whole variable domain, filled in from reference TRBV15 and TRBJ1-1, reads DAMVIQNPRYQVTQFGKPVTLSCSQTLNHNVMYWYQQKSSQAPKLLFHYYDKDFNNEADTPDNFQSRRPNTSFCFLDIRSPGLGDTAMYLCATNQDRRNTEAFFGQGTRLTVV.

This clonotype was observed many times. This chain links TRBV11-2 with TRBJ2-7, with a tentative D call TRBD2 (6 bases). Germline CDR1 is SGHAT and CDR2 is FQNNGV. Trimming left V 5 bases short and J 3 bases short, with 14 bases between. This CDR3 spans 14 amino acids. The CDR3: CASSEGLSGYEQYF. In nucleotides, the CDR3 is TGTGCCAGCAGCGAAGGACTATCTGGCTACGAGCAGTACTTC.

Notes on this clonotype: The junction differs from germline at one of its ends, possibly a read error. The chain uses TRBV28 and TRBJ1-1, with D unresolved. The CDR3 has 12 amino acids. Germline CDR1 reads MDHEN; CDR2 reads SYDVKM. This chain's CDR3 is CAGSLRHTEAFF. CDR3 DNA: TGTGCCGGCAGTTTAAGGCACACTGAAGCTTTCTTT. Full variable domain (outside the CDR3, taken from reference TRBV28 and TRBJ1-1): DVKVTQSSRYLVKRTGEKVFLECVQDMDHENMFWYRQDPGLGLRLIYFSYDVKMKEKGDIPEGYSVSREKKERFSLILESASTNQTSMYLCAGSLRHTEAFFGQGTRLTVV.

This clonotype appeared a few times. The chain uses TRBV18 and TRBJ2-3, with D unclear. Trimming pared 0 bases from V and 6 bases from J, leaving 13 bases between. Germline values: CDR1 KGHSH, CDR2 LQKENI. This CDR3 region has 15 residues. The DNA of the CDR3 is TGTGCCAGCTCACCACCGATGTATCCTCGGGATACGCAGTATTTT. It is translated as CASSPPMYPRDTQYF.

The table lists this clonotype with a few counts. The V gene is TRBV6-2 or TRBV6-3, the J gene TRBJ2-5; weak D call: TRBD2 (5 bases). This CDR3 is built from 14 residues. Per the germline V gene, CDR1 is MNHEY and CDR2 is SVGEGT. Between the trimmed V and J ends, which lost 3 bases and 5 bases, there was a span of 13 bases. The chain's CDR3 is CASSYGRPGETQYF. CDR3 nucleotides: TGTGCCAGCAGTTATGGCAGGCCGGGGGAGACCCAGTACTTC.

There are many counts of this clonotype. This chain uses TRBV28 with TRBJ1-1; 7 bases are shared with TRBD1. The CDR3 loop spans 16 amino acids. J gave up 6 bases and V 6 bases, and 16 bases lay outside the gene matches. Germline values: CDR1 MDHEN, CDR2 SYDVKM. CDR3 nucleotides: TGTGCCAGCAGCTCCGGGGCAGGGGGGATTAGGGCTGAAGCTTTCTTT. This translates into CASSSGAGGIRAEAFF.

The CDR3 DNA is TGCAGTGCTAGAGTTTCTGACAGACCCTACGAGCAGTACTTC. It specifies CSARVSDRPYEQYF. This rearrangement joins TRBV20-1 to TRBJ2-7; D is possibly TRBD1 (5 bases). The V and J ends lost 1 base and 2 bases respectively, with 12 bases between them. CDR1 is DFQATT, CDR2 SNEGSKA, per germline (reference sequence). This CDR3 is built from 14 residues.

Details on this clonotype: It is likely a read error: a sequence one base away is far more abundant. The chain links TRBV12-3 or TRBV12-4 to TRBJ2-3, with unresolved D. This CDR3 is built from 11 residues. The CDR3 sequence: CAGSLEDTQYF. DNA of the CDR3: TGTGCCGGCAGTTTAGAAGATACGCAGTATTTT.

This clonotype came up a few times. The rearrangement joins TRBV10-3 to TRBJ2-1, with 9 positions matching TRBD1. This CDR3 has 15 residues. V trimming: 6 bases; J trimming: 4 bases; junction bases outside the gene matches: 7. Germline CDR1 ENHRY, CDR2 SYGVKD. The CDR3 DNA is TGTGCCATCAGGCGGGGGACAGGGCTATACAATGAGCAGTTCTTC. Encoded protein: CAIRRGTGLYNEQFF.

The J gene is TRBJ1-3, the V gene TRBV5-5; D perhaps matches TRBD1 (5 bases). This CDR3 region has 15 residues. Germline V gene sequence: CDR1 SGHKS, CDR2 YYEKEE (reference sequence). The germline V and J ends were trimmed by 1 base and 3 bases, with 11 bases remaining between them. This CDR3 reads CASSLSREVGNTIYF. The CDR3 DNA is TGTGCCAGCAGCTTGTCCAGGGAGGTTGGAAACACCATATATTTT.

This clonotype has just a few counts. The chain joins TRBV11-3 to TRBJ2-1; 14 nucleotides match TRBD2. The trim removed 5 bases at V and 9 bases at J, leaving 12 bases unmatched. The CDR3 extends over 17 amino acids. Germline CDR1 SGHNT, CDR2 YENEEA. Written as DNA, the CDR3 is TGTGCCAGCAGCATTGCCCGACTAGCGGGGGGGTTCGGTGAGCAGTTCTTC. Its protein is CASSIARLAGGFGEQFF. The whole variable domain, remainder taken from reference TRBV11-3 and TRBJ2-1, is EAGVVQSPRYKIIEKKQPVAFWCNPISGHNTLYWYLQNLGQGPELLIRYENEEAVDDSQLPKDRFSAERLKGVDSTLKIQPAELGDSAVYLCASSIARLAGGFGEQFFGPGTRLTVL.

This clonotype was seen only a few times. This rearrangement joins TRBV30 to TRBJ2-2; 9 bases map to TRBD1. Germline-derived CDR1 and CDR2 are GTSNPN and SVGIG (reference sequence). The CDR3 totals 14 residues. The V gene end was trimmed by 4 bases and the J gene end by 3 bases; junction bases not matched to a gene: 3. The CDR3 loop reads CAWKRTGDTGELFF. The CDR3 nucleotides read TGTGCCTGGAAAAGGACAGGGGACACCGGGGAGCTGTTTTTT. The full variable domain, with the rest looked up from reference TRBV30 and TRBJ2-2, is SQTIHQWPATLVQPVGSPLSLECTVEGTSNPNLYWYRQAAGRGLQLLFYSVGIGQISSEVPQNLSASRPQDRQFILSSKKLLLSDSGFYLCAWKRTGDTGELFFGEGSRLTVL.

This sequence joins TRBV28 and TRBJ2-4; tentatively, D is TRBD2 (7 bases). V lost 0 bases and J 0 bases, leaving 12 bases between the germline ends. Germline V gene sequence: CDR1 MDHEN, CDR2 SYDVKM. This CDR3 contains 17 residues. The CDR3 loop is CASSLWGGLVAKNIQYF. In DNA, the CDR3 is TGTGCCAGCAGTTTATGGGGGGGGCTCGTAGCCAAAAACATTCAGTACTTC.

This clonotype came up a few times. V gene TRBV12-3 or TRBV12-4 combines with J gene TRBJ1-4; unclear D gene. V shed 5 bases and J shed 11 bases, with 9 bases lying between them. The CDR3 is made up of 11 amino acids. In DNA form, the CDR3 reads TGTGCCAGCAGTATCCGGAAGAAACTGTTTTTT. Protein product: CASSIRKKLFF.

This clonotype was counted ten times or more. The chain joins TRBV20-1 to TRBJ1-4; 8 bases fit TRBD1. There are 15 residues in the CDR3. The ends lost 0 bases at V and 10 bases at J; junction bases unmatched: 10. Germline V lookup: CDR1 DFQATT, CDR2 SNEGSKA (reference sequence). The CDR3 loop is CSARDFGQGKTKLFF. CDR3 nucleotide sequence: TGCAGTGCTAGAGATTTTGGACAGGGAAAGACAAAACTGTTTTTT.

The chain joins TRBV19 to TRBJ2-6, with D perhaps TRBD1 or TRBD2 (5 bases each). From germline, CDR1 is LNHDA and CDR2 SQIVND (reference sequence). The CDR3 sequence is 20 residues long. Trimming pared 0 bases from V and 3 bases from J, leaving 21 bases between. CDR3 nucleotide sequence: TGTGCCAGTAGTATAGATCCTACAGGACTCTCCAGAGGTGGGGCCAACGTCCTGACTTTC. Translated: CASSIDPTGLSRGGANVLTF.

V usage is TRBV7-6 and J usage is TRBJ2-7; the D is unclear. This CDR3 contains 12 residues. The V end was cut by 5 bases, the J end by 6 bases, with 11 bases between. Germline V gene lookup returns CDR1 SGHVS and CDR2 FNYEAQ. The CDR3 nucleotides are TGTGCCAGCAGCGGGGATACTGGCGAGCAGTACTTC. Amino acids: CASSGDTGEQYF.

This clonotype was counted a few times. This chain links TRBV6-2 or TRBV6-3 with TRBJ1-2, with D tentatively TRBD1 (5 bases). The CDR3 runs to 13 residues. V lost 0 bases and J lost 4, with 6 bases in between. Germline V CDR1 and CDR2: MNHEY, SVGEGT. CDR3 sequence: CASSYSGAYGYTF. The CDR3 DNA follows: TGTGCCAGCAGTTACTCAGGGGCCTATGGCTACACCTTC.

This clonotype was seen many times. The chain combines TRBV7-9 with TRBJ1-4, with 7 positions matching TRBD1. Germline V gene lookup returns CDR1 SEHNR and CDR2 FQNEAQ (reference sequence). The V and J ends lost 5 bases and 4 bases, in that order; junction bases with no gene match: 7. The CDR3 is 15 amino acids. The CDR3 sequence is CASSRPGTVNEKLFF. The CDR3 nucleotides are TGTGCCAGCAGCCGCCCCGGGACAGTTAATGAAAAACTGTTTTTT.

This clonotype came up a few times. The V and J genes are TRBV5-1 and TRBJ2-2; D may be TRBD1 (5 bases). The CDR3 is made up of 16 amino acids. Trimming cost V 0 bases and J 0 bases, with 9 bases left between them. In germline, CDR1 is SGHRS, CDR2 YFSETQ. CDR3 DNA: TGCGCCAGCAGCTTGGTATGGACACCGAACACCGGGGAGCTGTTTTTT. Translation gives CASSLVWTPNTGELFF.

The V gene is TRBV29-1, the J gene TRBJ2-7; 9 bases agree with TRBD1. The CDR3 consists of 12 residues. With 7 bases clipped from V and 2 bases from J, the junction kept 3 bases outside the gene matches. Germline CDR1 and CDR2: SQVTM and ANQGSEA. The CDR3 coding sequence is TGCAGCGCCCGGACAGGGGCCTACGAGCAGTACTTC. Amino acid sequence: CSARTGAYEQYF.